This T cell receptor (beta chain) was sequenced for a study of cytomegalovirus exposure and HLA in healthy donors. General study findings and limits: A reported reduction in N-insertions relative to the approximately 670-donor mean was seen in an Asian-associated ancestry cluster in a later analysis. By a later analysis, the bulk of CMV-associated TCR beta chains appeared HLA-restricted.

V was trimmed by 0 bases and J by 5 bases, leaving 3 bases between them. Per the germline V gene, CDR1 is SGHRS and CDR2 is YFSETQ. The CDR3 runs 11 residues. Both 60 Vbeta primers and 13 Jbeta primers went into the PCR. Original handling: It was a later analysis that counted roughly 80 million unique TCR beta chains, of which some 9.9 million were shared. Some clones are missing from TCRdb's copy, which holds only in-frame ones; the method was immunoSEQ multiplex PCR. V and J calls and clone size are as listed in that table; D and trimming were resolved from the DNA. The data hold about 190,000 clones, with under 85% observed a single time. A remark on this clone: The target antigen is unknown.

This chain connects TRBV5-1 to TRBJ2-7; unclear D gene. This TCR came from a woman aged 18-29 years in good health and CMV-seronegative. The sample taken for sequencing was PBMCs. CDR3 amino acids: CASSLVDEQYF. In DNA form, the CDR3 reads TGCGCCAGCAGCTTGGTAGACGAGCAGTACTTC.